This TCR beta chain is drawn from a study of CXCR3-negative and CXCR3-positive naive CD8 T cells. The study, taken as a whole, reports: Most assays were run on fresh PBMCs (CXCR3 expression partially decreased after cryopreservation).

Through 5' RACE with UMI labels, the TRB cDNA libraries were prepared. From the 5' RACE reads, TCRdb lists one entry per CDR3 protein and no DNA. The specimen's table records approximately 37,000 distinct CDR3 sequences. Comment on this clonotype: The antigen is unknown.

Germline V gene sequence: CDR1 SGDLS, CDR2 YYNGEE. There are 16 residues in the CDR3. The TCR originated in a human donor in good health. Some clones in this sample may be carry-over from other donors' samples. The material sequenced was memory CD8+ T cells from blood. The V and J genes are TRBV9 and TRBJ2-3; TCRdb proposes TRBD2, but this gene call is untestable without DNA. The CDR3 reads CASSVRLAGITDTQYF.